A single sample gave rise to the 19 T cell receptor beta chains below, sequenced in a study of cytomegalovirus exposure and HLA in healthy donors. Here immunoSEQ multiplex PCR was the method, and the copy in TCRdb shows in-frame clones only, minus some. The sample contains 110,000 to 150,000 clones, 85% to 95% of which appear only once. The material sequenced was PBMCs. These receptors were taken from a man aged 18 to 29 in good health and CMV-seropositive.

CDR3 DNA sequence: TGTGCCAGCAGCGCCGTACAGGGGTATGGCTACACCTTC. Translated, it gives CASSAVQGYGYTF. The rearrangement uses TRBV5-6 and TRBJ1-2, with TRBD1 matching 7 bases. The V and J ends lost 4 bases and 5 bases, in that order; junction bases with no gene match: 5. The CDR3 has 13 residues. In germline, CDR1 is SGHDT, CDR2 YYEEEE.

To note about this clone: The same CDR3 arises from other DNA sequences in this sample as well. This chain joins TRBV2 and TRBJ1-1; 7 positions agree with TRBD1. Germline CDR1 is SNHLY and CDR2 is FYNNEI. The CDR3 runs to 12 residues. Unmatched junction bases numbered 1, after V lost 6 bases and J lost 3 bases. This CDR3 reads CASSDRDTEAFF. Written as DNA, the CDR3 is TGTGCCAGCAGCGACAGGGACACTGAAGCTTTCTTT. The variable domain in full, completed from reference TRBV2 and TRBJ1-1, reads EPEVTQTPSHQVTQMGQEVILRCVPISNHLYFYWYRQILGQKVEFLVSFYNNEISEKSEIFDDQFSVERPDGSNFTLKIRSTKLEDSAMYFCASSDRDTEAFFGQGTRLTVV.

The V and J genes are TRBV9 and TRBJ1-2, with D possibly being TRBD1 (5 bases). Trimming left V 0 bases short and J 4 bases short, with 13 bases between. Germline V gives CDR1 SGDLS, CDR2 YYNGEE. The CDR3 totals 15 residues. The CDR3 nucleotides are TGTGCCAGCAGCGTAGAGCCCCTGGACACCTATGGCTACACCTTC. Its protein product is CASSVEPLDTYGYTF. The variable domain in full, with the rest retrieved from reference TRBV9 and TRBJ1-2, is DSGVTQTPKHLITATGQRVTLRCSPRSGDLSVYWYQQSLDQGLQFLIQYYNGEERAKGNILERFSAQQFPDLHSELNLSSLELGDSALYFCASSVEPLDTYGYTFGSGTRLTVV.

CDR3 protein: CASSLALAGVAQYF. The CDR3 bases are TGTGCCAGCAGCTTAGCACTAGCGGGAGTCGCGCAGTACTTC. The chain has TRBV7-2 and TRBJ2-7, with 11 nucleotides matching TRBD2. The CDR3 sequence is 14 residues long. The V segment lost 0 bases and the J segment 9 bases; nucleotides outside the gene matches: 4. From germline, CDR1 is SGHTA and CDR2 FQGNSA.

The chain is built from TRBV5-6 and TRBJ1-4; 11 nucleotides line up with TRBD1. V lost 3 bases and J lost 7; bases outside the gene matches: 2. The CDR3 consists of 14 residues. CDR1 is SGHDT, CDR2 YYEEEE, per germline. This CDR3 reads CASSSDRGREKLFF. Written as DNA, the CDR3 is TGTGCCAGCAGCTCGGACAGGGGGCGTGAAAAACTGTTTTTT.

This chain connects TRBV18 to TRBJ1-5; 11 bases agree with TRBD1. The ends lost 5 bases at V and 6 bases at J; junction bases unmatched: 3. There are 14 residues in the CDR3. The germline gives CDR1 KGHSH, CDR2 LQKENI. CDR3 protein: CASSSGTGGQPQHF. CDR3 in DNA: TGTGCCAGCTCATCAGGGACAGGGGGTCAGCCCCAGCATTTT.

The V call is TRBV19, the J call TRBJ2-3; 11 bases are a match to TRBD2. The V segment lost 3 bases and the J segment 3 bases; nucleotides outside the gene matches: 17. The germline V gene has CDR1 LNHDA and CDR2 SQIVND (reference sequence). The CDR3 runs 20 residues. Here the CDR3 DNA reads TGTGCCAGTAGTATCCTCGTACTAGCGGGAGAAAGGGCTGGGACAGATACGCAGTATTTT. Amino acid sequence: CASSILVLAGERAGTDTQYF.

Points on this clone: An end of the junction differs from the germline gene, which may be a read error. J is TRBJ2-7 and V is TRBV6-5; D might be TRBD2 (6 bases). Germline CDR1 reads MNHEY; CDR2 reads SVGAGI. This CDR3 has 15 residues. The DNA of the CDR3 is TGTGCCAGCAGCTACTATGCGGGGAGCTCCTACGAGCAGTACTTC. Encoded protein: CASSYYAGSSYEQYF.

The genes are TRBV12-1 and TRBJ2-7; TRBD2, the table's D call, was not compared with the DNA. TRBV12-1 is flagged as a pseudogene. This CDR3 contains 16 residues. Here the CDR3 DNA reads TGTGCCACCGTCCACTCAGCGGGAGCGCACTCCTACGAGCAGTACTTC. It encodes CATVHSAGAHSYEQYF.

The chain carries TRBV25-1 and TRBJ2-1, with D tentatively TRBD2 (6 bases). Trimming removed 0 bases at V and 7 bases at J, with 19 bases between. Per the germline V gene, CDR1 is MGHDK and CDR2 is SYGVNS. The CDR3 extends over 17 amino acids. CDR3 residues: CASSEYPVVGGYNEQFF. In DNA, the CDR3 is TGTGCCAGCAGTGAATATCCCGTCGTGGGGGGATATAATGAGCAGTTCTTC.

The gene calls are TRBV6-5 and TRBJ2-7, with a possible D match to TRBD1 (6 bases). From germline, CDR1 is MNHEY and CDR2 SVGAGI. Trimming cost V 6 bases and J 6 bases, with 9 bases left between them. CDR3 size: 11 residues. CDR3 sequence: CASSRGGEQYF. The CDR3, as DNA: TGTGCCAGCAGCCGAGGGGGCGAGCAGTACTTC.

This clone was counted a single time. V is TRBV18 and J is TRBJ2-5, with D perhaps TRBD1 (5 bases). The CDR3 contains 15 residues. V lost 3 bases and J 4 bases, leaving 15 bases between the germline ends. Germline V gene lookup returns CDR1 KGHSH and CDR2 LQKENI. CDR3 in amino acids: CASSPRQSQGETQYF. The CDR3 nucleotides read TGTGCCAGCTCACCTCGACAGAGCCAGGGAGAGACCCAGTACTTC.

The chain employs TRBV5-6 and TRBJ1-2; 7 positions agree with TRBD1. Trimming removed 5 bases from V and 4 bases from J; junction bases left unmatched: 2. CDR3 length: 12 amino acids. Per the germline V gene, CDR1 is SGHDT and CDR2 is YYEEEE. CDR3 in amino acids: CASRNRGYGYTF. The CDR3 bases are TGTGCCAGCAGGAACAGGGGCTATGGCTACACCTTC.

The rearrangement joins TRBV6-6 to TRBJ2-7; no clear D. The CDR3 sequence is 11 residues long. Germline V lookup: CDR1 MNHNY, CDR2 SVGAGI (reference sequence). Trimming removed 7 bases at V and 2 bases at J, with 6 bases between. CDR3 in DNA: TGTGCCAGCACTAGTACCTACGAGCAGTACTTC. Translation: CASTSTYEQYF.

V is TRBV27 and J is TRBJ2-2; the D is unclear. The CDR3 has 14 amino acids. Germline CDR1 is MNHEY and CDR2 is SMNVEV (reference sequence). Trimming cost V 3 bases and J 1 base, with 6 bases left between them. Written as DNA, the CDR3 is TGTGCCAGCAGTTTCGTACTGAACACCGGGGAGCTGTTTTTT. This encodes CASSFVLNTGELFF.

The J gene is TRBJ2-7, the V gene TRBV7-8; 9 positions agree with TRBD1. The CDR3 has 16 residues. The germline V gene encodes CDR1 SGHVS and CDR2 FQNEAQ. V lost 4 bases to trimming and J lost 2 bases; unmatched junction nucleotides: 9. The CDR3 here is CASSSTQDRGTYEQYF. The CDR3 DNA reads TGTGCCAGCAGCTCCACCCAGGACAGGGGAACCTACGAGCAGTACTTC. Supplemented by reference TRBV7-8 and TRBJ2-7, the full variable domain reads GAGVSQSPRYKVAKRGQDVALRCDPISGHVSLFWYQQALGQGPEFLTYFQNEAQLDKSGLPSDRFFAERPEGSVSTLKIQRTQQEDSAVYLCASSSTQDRGTYEQYFGPGTRLTVT.

A single count supports this clone. The chain couples TRBV27 to TRBJ2-1; D ambiguous. The CDR3 has 15 residues. Between the trimmed V and J ends, which lost 3 bases and 0 bases, there was a span of 9 bases. Germline assignment: CDR1 MNHEY and CDR2 SMNVEV (reference sequence). This CDR3 is CASSLGRSSYNEQFF. CDR3 coding DNA: TGTGCCAGCAGTTTGGGTAGGAGCTCCTACAATGAGCAGTTCTTC.

V and J are TRBV19 and TRBJ2-7; D is perhaps TRBD2 (6 bases). This CDR3 comprises 14 residues. V was trimmed by 10 bases and J by 4 bases, leaving 20 bases between them. CDR1 is LNHDA, CDR2 SQIVND, per germline (reference sequence). CDR3 sequence reads: CATSLSGTWYEQYF. The CDR3, as DNA: TGTGCCACCAGCCTTTCCGGGACTTGGTACGAGCAGTACTTC.

The chain uses TRBV2 and TRBJ2-7; 8 bases are shared with TRBD2. Germline V gene sequence: CDR1 SNHLY, CDR2 FYNNEI. This CDR3 has 13 residues. With V trimmed by 5 bases and J by 4 bases, 4 bases remained unmatched. In DNA form, the CDR3 reads TGTGCCAGCAGTCCCGGGACTAGTTACGAGCAGTACTTC. It is translated as CASSPGTSYEQYF.